This T cell receptor beta chain was identified during a study of T cell responses to AZD1222 COVID-19 vaccine. The study, taken as a whole, reports: Rises in breadth and depth of Spike-specific TCRs came after two AZD1222 doses. In a largely white British group with more females than males, clonal diversity was possibly underestimated. A reported finding is that nearly half of spike-specific TCRs target unmutated variant regions.

Sequencing used immunoSEQ multiplex PCR; TCRdb keeps in-frame clones, though not all of them. The data show about 180,000 clones, 90% seen once. Trimming took 7 bases from V and 0 from J; bases not matched to a gene: 3. The CDR3 consists of 15 residues. Germline lookup yields CDR1 MNHEY and CDR2 SVGAGI. To note about this clone: Its antigen is currently unknown.

The sequence was obtained from an adult in good health. Here the sequenced sample was peripheral blood, taken on day 0 of AZD1222 vaccination. V and J are TRBV6-5 and TRBJ2-6; TRBD2 matches at 7 bases. The CDR3 DNA reads as TGTGCCAGCATCCCGGGGGGCTCTGGGGCCAACGTCCTGACTTTC. It specifies CASIPGGSGANVLTF.